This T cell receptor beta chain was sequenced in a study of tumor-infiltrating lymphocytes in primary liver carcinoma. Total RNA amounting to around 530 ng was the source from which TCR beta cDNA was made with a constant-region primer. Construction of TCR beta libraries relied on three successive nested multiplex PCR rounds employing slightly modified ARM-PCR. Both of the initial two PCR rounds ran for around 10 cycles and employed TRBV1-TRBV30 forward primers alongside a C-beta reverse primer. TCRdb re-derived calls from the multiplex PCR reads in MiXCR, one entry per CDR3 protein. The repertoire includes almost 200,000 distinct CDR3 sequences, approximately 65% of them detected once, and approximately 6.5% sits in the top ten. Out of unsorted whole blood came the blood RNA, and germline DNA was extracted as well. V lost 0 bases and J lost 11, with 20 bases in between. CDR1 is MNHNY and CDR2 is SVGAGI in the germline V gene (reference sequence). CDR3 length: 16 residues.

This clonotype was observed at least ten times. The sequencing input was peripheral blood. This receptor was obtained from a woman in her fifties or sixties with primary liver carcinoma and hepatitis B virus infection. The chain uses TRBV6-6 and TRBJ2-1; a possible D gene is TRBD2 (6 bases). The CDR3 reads CASSYSTAEASVQQFF. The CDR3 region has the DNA TGTGCCAGCAGTTACTCTACGGCAGAGGCTAGCGTACAGCAGTTCTTC.